The 19 T cell receptor beta chains given below trace back to one sample, sequenced in a study of blood T cell repertoires in COVID-19 (dated by TCRdb to the early 2020s). Receptor amplification or capture employed the immunoSEQ multiplex PCR assay. TCRdb holds this immuneACCESS table with in-frame rearrangements only. Some clones are missing; in checked studies, unresolved V genes explain under half, and the rest has no known cause. Counted in this sample were 310,000 or so clones; about nine tenths of them appeared once. The top ten clones comprise 10% of the sample. Sequencing used PBMCs or T cells enriched from blood (not recorded which). Every receptor here comes from a woman under 30 who had recovered from COVID-19.

V usage is TRBV10-3 and J usage is TRBJ1-1, with D maybe TRBD1 (6 bases). CDR1 is ENHRY and CDR2 is SYGVKD in the germline V gene. This CDR3 spans 15 amino acids. The V end lost 0 bases, the J end lost 3 bases, and 11 bases lay between the germline ends. CDR3 in DNA: TGTGCCATCAGTGAGTCTCCGGACAGAGACACTGAAGCTTTCTTT. As protein: CAISESPDRDTEAFF.

The V call is TRBV5-4, the J call TRBJ1-1; tentative D call: TRBD1 (5 bases). This CDR3 contains 14 residues. Germline V lookup: CDR1 SGHNT, CDR2 YYREEE (reference sequence). With 3 bases removed from V and 1 base from J, the gap between germline ends came to 10 bases. The CDR3 DNA follows: TGTGCCAGCAGCTCCCAGGGTAAGAACACTGAAGCTTTCTTT. It encodes CASSSQGKNTEAFF.

The rearrangement joins TRBV5-1 to TRBJ2-5; 9 bases fit TRBD1. CDR1 and CDR2 from the germline V gene are SGHRS and YFSETQ. This CDR3 has 14 amino acids. V gave up 4 bases and J gave up 5 bases; unmatched junction bases: 6. The CDR3 DNA is TGCGCCAGCAGCCCGGGACAGGGAACGGAGACCCAGTACTTC. It codes for CASSPGQGTETQYF.

The chain uses TRBV7-9 and TRBJ2-1; 11 bases map to TRBD2. The V gene end was trimmed by 5 bases and the J gene end by 5 bases; junction bases not matched to a gene: 11. The germline CDR1 and CDR2 sequences are SEHNR and FQNEAQ (reference sequence). The CDR3 sequence is 17 residues long. The CDR3 region is CASSAAGTSGVNNEQFF. Written as DNA, the CDR3 is TGTGCCAGCAGCGCAGCCGGGACTAGCGGAGTGAACAATGAGCAGTTCTTC.

This rearrangement joins TRBV5-6 to TRBJ2-7, with TRBD1 matching 8 bases. Germline V lookup: CDR1 SGHDT, CDR2 YYEEEE. CDR3 length equals 15 residues. With 4 bases clipped from V and 3 bases from J, the junction kept 9 bases outside the gene matches. DNA of the CDR3: TGTGCCAGCAGCCGTGGACAGGGAAGGTTCTACGAGCAGTACTTC. Translated: CASSRGQGRFYEQYF.

V gene TRBV6-5 combines with J gene TRBJ1-1; D not certain. V lost 2 bases and J lost 1, with 5 bases in between. The CDR3 runs to 13 residues. Per germline, CDR1 MNHEY and CDR2 SVGAGI. In DNA, the CDR3 is TGTGCCAGCAGTTACAGAGGGAACACTGAAGCTTTCTTT. As protein: CASSYRGNTEAFF.

This clone was observed once. This chain joins TRBV14 and TRBJ2-1; possible D gene TRBD2, 7 bases. Germline CDR1 reads SGHDN; CDR2 reads FVKESK. Trimming took off 3 bases at V and 3 bases at J, with 15 bases between the two ends. This CDR3 region has 16 residues. For the CDR3, the DNA is TGTGCCAGCAGCCATTTGGGGGGGGCTGTCTACAATGAGCAGTTCTTC. As protein: CASSHLGGAVYNEQFF.

The V and J genes are TRBV6-1 and TRBJ1-1, with 8 bases fitting TRBD1. The germline V gene has CDR1 MNHNS and CDR2 SASEGT. The CDR3 is made up of 17 amino acids. V lost 4 bases, J lost 3 bases, and 13 bases stayed unmatched. The CDR3 region is CASSAGTNRGTYTEAFF. DNA of the CDR3: TGTGCCAGCAGTGCCGGAACAAACAGGGGGACTTACACTGAAGCTTTCTTT.

There are a few counts of this clone. The rearrangement uses TRBV6-6 and TRBJ1-6; weak D call: TRBD1 (6 bases). Germline CDR1 and CDR2: MNHNY and SVGAGI (reference sequence). This CDR3 region has 17 residues. Trimming took off 5 bases at V and 9 bases at J, with 23 bases between the two ends. The CDR3 is CASSPLGGAGMSSPLHF. CDR3 coding DNA: TGTGCCAGCAGTCCGTTGGGGGGGGCAGGTATGAGTTCACCCCTCCACTTT.

The gene calls are TRBV5-6 and TRBJ2-1; D gene uncertain. The CDR3 runs 12 residues. Trimming removed 5 bases from V and 6 bases from J, with 9 bases in between. CDR1 and CDR2 (germline): SGHDT, YYEEEE. CDR3 DNA: TGTGCCAGCAGTCCCGGTTTCAATGAGCAGTTCTTC. As protein: CASSPGFNEQFF. The full variable domain, in which reference TRBV5-6 and TRBJ2-1 provide the parts outside the CDR3, is DAGVTQSPTHLIKTRGQQVTLRCSPKSGHDTVSWYQQALGQGPQFIFQYYEEEERQRGNFPDRFSGHQFPNYSSELNVNALLLGDSALYLCASSPGFNEQFFGPGTRLTVL.

The chain links TRBV5-6 to TRBJ2-2; D is ambiguous. Trimming shortened V by 0 bases and J by 1 base, and 7 bases separated the two germline ends. CDR1 is SGHDT, CDR2 YYEEEE, per germline. This CDR3 comprises 15 residues. CDR3 DNA: TGTGCCAGCAGCTTGGGACTCATGAACACCGGGGAGCTGTTTTTT. Its protein is CASSLGLMNTGELFF.

This rearrangement joins TRBV14 to TRBJ2-5; D is ambiguous. The CDR3 extends over 14 amino acids. V was clipped by 1 base and J by 5 bases, with 11 bases between them. Germline CDR1 SGHDN, CDR2 FVKESK. CDR3 bases: TGTGCCAGCAGCCAAGGCCTCAGTTGGGAGACCCAGTACTTC. It encodes CASSQGLSWETQYF. The full variable domain, completed using reference TRBV14 and TRBJ2-5, is EAGVTQFPSHSVIEKGQTVTLRCDPISGHDNLYWYRRVMGKEIKFLLHFVKESKQDESGMPNNRFLAERTGGTYSTLKVQPAELEDSGVYFCASSQGLSWETQYFGPGTRLLVL.

This chain connects TRBV28 to TRBJ1-4, with D unresolved. CDR1 MDHEN and CDR2 SYDVKM come from the germline V gene. The ends were cut back, 3 bases at V and 7 bases at J, with 15 bases in the middle. This CDR3 has 15 residues. The CDR3 sequence: CASSFLTRGVEKLFF. The CDR3, as DNA: TGTGCCAGCAGTTTTCTTACCCGGGGTGTTGAAAAACTGTTTTTT.

The J gene is TRBJ1-1, the V gene TRBV5-1; no clear D. In germline, CDR1 is SGHRS, CDR2 YFSETQ. CDR3 size: 13 residues. V was clipped by 2 bases and J by 6 bases, with 11 bases between them. CDR3 DNA: TGCGCCAGCAGCTTCGCGGATAAGGCTGAAGCTTTCTTT. Its protein is CASSFADKAEAFF. The full variable domain, in which reference TRBV5-1 and TRBJ1-1 provide the parts outside the CDR3, is KAGVTQTPRYLIKTRGQQVTLSCSPISGHRSVSWYQQTPGQGLQFLFEYFSETQRNKGNFPGRFSGRQFSNSRSEMNVSTLELGDSALYLCASSFADKAEAFFGQGTRLTVV.

The V gene is TRBV30, the J gene TRBJ2-1; the match to TRBD1 covers 7 bases. This CDR3 region has 16 residues. Unmatched junction bases numbered 11, after V lost 4 bases and J lost 2 bases. Germline assignment: CDR1 GTSNPN and CDR2 SVGIG (reference sequence). For the CDR3, the DNA is TGTGCCTGGACGTCAGCCCCAGGGGGAACCTACAATGAGCAGTTCTTC. This translates into CAWTSAPGGTYNEQFF. Drawing the rest from reference TRBV30 and TRBJ2-1, the complete variable domain is SQTIHQWPATLVQPVGSPLSLECTVEGTSNPNLYWYRQAAGRGLQLLFYSVGIGQISSEVPQNLSASRPQDRQFILSSKKLLLSDSGFYLCAWTSAPGGTYNEQFFGPGTRLTVL.

In this sample, this clone turned up a few times. V is TRBV3-1 (or the pseudogene TRBV3-2) and J is TRBJ1-1; D is possibly TRBD1 (6 bases). CDR3 size: 14 residues. The ends were cut back, 7 bases at V and 0 bases at J, with 12 bases in the middle. CDR1 is LGHDT, CDR2 YNNKEL, per germline (reference sequence). The CDR3 bases are TGTGCCAGCAAGACGACAGGTATGAACACTGAAGCTTTCTTT. Its translation is CASKTTGMNTEAFF.

This clone was counted a single time. The chain has TRBV27 and TRBJ1-5, with 7 nucleotides matching TRBD1. CDR3 length: 14 amino acids. Per the germline V gene, CDR1 is MNHEY and CDR2 is SMNVEV (reference sequence). The trim removed 3 bases at V and 7 bases at J, leaving 6 bases unmatched. This CDR3 reads CASSFVGGAQPQHF. CDR3 in DNA: TGTGCCAGCAGTTTTGTAGGGGGCGCGCAGCCCCAGCATTTT.

The rearrangement uses TRBV6-5 and TRBJ1-1; tentative D call: TRBD1 (6 bases). CDR1 and CDR2 from the germline V gene are MNHEY and SVGAGI. The V and J ends lost 2 bases and 7 bases respectively, with 14 bases between them. This CDR3 region has 14 residues. DNA for the CDR3: TGTGCCAGCAGTTACGCACACCAGGGGATTGAAGCTTTCTTT. It translates to CASSYAHQGIEAFF.

This chain links TRBV28 with TRBJ1-2; weak D call: TRBD1 (5 bases). CDR1 is MDHEN, CDR2 SYDVKM, per germline. V lost 10 bases and J lost 3, with 15 bases in between. CDR3 length: 13 amino acids. The chain's CDR3 is CATPKIRDYGYTF. The CDR3, as DNA: TGTGCCACCCCGAAGATCAGGGACTATGGCTACACCTTC.